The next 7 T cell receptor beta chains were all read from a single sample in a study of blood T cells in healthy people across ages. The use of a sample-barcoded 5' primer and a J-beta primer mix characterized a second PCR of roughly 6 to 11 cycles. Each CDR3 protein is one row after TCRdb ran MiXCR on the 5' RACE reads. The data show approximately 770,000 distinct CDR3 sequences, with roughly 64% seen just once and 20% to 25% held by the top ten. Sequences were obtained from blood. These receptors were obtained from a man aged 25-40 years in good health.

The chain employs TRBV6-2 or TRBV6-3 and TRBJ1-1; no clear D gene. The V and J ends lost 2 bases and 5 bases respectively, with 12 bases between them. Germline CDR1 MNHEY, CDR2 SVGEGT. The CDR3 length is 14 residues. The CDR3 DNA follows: TGTGCCAGCAGTTACGGGGAGCCCGGGACTGAAGCTTTCTTT. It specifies CASSYGEPGTEAFF.

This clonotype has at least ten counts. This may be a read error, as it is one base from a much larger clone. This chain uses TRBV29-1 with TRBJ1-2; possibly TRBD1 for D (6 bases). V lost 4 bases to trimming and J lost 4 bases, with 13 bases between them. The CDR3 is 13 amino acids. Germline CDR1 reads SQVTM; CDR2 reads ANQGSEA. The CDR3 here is CSVARGGGYGYTF. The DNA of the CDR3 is TGCAGCGTTGCCCGAGGGGGGGGCTATGGCTACACCTTC.

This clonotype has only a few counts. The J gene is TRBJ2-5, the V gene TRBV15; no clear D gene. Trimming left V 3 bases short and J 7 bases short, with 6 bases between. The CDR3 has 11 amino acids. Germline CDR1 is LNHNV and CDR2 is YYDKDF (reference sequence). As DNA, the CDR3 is TGTGCCACCAGCAGTTCCCGGACCCAGTACTTC. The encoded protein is CATSSSRTQYF.

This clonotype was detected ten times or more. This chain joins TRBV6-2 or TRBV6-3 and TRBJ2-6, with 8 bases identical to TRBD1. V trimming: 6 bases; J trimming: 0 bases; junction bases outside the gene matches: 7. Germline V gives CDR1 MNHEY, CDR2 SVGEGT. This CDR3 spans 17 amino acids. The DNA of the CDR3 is TGTGCCAGCAGCGACGGACAGGGCTACTCTGGGGCCAACGTCCTGACTTTC. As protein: CASSDGQGYSGANVLTF.

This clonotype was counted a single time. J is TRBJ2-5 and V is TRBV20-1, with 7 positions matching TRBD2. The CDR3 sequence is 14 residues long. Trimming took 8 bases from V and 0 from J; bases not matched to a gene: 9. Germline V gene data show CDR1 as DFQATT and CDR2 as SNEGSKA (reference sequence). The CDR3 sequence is CSPRSGGYQETQYF. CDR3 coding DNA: TGCAGTCCTCGGTCGGGGGGATACCAAGAGACCCAGTACTTC.

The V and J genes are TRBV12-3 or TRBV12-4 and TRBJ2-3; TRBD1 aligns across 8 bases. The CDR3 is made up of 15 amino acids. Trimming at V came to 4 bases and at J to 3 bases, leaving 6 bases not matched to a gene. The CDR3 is CASSSDRVETDTQYF. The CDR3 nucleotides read TGTGCCAGCAGTTCGGACAGGGTGGAGACAGATACGCAGTATTTT.

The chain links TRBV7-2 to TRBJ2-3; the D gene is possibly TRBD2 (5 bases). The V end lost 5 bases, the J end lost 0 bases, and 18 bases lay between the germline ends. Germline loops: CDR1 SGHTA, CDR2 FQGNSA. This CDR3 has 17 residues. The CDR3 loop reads CASSRLLALTSTDTQYF. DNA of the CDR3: TGTGCCAGCAGCCGACTACTCGCCCTCACTAGCACAGATACGCAGTATTTT.